Detailed here is one T cell receptor beta chain. It was CD45RO-negative cells, positively selected for CCR7, that made up naive CD8 cells, with terminally differentiated effector memory CD45RA+ cells excluded. This entry comes from a study of shared clonotypes between healthy human individuals. V lost 4 bases and J lost 5, with 13 bases in between. There are 14 residues in the CDR3. Germline V gives CDR1 SGHKS, CDR2 YYEKEE (reference sequence). The table came from immunoSEQ multiplex PCR; TCRdb's copy has only in-frame clones and leaves some out. Of 550,000 to 600,000 clones in the sample, more than 95% were seen once.

The chain is built from TRBV5-5 and TRBJ2-1; the D gene could be TRBD1 or TRBD2 (5 bases each). The receptor comes from a man younger than 45 in good health. Sequencing was carried out using naive CD8+ T cells sorted from blood. The CDR3 protein is CASSNRDGHNEQFF. DNA of the CDR3: TGTGCCAGCAGCAACCGGGACGGTCACAATGAGCAGTTCTTC.